This T cell receptor (beta chain) was identified during a study of immune heterogeneity within non-small cell lung tumors. The CDR3 is 14 amino acids. Germline V gene data show CDR1 as DFQATT and CDR2 as SNEGSKA (reference sequence). The V gene lost 4 bases and the J gene lost 3 bases, with 16 bases spanning the gap. Template input, which was bulk tumor genomic DNA, totaled 600 to 700 ng per sample. During surgery, each primary tumor gave multiple biopsies spaced as far apart as possible. Patients underwent curative surgery for non-small cell lung cancer (untreated and newly diagnosed). By sample fraction, this clonotype is medium-sized. The TCR beta CDR3 region was amplified by multiplex PCR employing 32 V and 13 J primers. One entry per CDR3 protein results from TCRdb running MiXCR on the multiplex PCR reads. The data contain 13,000 or so distinct CDR3 sequences, about 22% of them singletons.

The sequenced material came from lung tumor tissue. This TCR was recovered from a man in his 60s with non-small cell lung cancer. The chain joins TRBV20-1 to TRBJ2-7; D gene uncertain. The CDR3 DNA is TGCAGTGCTATCCCCGTAGCCCGTATCTACGAGCAGTACTTC. As protein: CSAIPVARIYEQYF.